This T cell receptor beta chain is drawn from a study of shared clonotypes between healthy human individuals. About the study: The study enrolled two women and a few men aged 18 to 49. Each donor's CD8 memory used one plate, CD8 naive two, each CD4 subset three.

Remarks on this clone: Its antigen is undetermined.

In the naive CD8 group, cells lacked CD45RO and were positively selected for CCR7, so terminally differentiated effector memory CD45RA+ cells were left out. Study-level results: The diversity represented, both genetic and in exposure history, was limited by few donors. Relative to clonotypes present in all four donors, those not shared had lower generation probabilities.

Trimming removed 6 bases from V and 3 bases from J; junction bases left unmatched: 4. The CDR3 is 13 residues long. The germline V gene has CDR1 MNHNY and CDR2 SVGAGI (reference sequence). Assay used: immunoSEQ multiplex PCR; TCRdb lists only in-frame clones, some missing. The sample contains roughly 2,000,000 clones, approximately 92% of which appear only once. The origin of this receptor is a young man in good health. Some clones in this sample may be carry-over from other donors' samples. V usage is TRBV6-6 and J usage is TRBJ1-1; TRBD1 matches 7 bases. Material for sequencing was naive CD8+ T cells from PBMCs. The CDR3 nucleotides are TGTGCCAGCAGAAGACAGGGAGACACTGAAGCTTTCTTT. This gives the protein CASRRQGDTEAFF.